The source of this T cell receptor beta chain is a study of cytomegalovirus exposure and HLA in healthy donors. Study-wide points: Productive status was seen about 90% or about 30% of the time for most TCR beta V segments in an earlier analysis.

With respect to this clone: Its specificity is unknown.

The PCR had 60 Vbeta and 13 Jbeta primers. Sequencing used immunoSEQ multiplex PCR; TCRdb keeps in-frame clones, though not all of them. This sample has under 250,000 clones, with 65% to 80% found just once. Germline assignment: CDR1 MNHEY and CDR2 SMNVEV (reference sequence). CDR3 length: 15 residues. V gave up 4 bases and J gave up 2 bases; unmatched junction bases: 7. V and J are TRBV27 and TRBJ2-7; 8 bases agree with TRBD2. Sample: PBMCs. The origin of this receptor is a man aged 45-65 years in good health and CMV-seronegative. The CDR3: CASSSLALAAYEQYF. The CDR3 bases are TGTGCCAGCAGTTCCCTAGCACTAGCGGCCTACGAGCAGTACTTC.